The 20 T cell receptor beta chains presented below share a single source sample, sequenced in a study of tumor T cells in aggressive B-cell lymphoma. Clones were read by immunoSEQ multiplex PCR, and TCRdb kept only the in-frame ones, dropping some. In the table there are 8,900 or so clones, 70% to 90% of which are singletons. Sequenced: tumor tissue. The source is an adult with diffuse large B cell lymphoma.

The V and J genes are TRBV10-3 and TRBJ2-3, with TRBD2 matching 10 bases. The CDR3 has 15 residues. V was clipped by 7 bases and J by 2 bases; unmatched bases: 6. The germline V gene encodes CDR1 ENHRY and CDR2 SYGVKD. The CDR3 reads CAITTSGESTDTQYF. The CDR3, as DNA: TGTGCCATCACCACTAGCGGGGAGTCCACAGATACGCAGTATTTT.

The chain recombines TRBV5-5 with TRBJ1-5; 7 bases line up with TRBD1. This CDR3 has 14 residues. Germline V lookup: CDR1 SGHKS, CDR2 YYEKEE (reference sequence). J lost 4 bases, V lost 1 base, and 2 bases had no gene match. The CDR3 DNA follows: TGTGCCAGCAGCTTGTCAGGGGGAAATCAGCCCCAGCATTTT. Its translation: CASSLSGGNQPQHF. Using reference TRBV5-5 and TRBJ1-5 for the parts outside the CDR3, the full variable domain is DAGVTQSPTHLIKTRGQQVTLRCSPISGHKSVSWYQQVLGQGPQFIFQYYEKEERGRGNFPDRFSARQFPNYSSELNVNALLLGDSALYLCASSLSGGNQPQHFGDGTRLSIL.

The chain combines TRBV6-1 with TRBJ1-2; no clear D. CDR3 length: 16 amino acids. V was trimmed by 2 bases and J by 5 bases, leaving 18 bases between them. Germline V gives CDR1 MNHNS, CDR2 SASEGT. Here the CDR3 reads CASSERAGEVRYGYTF. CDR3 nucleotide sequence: TGTGCCAGCAGTGAACGGGCCGGGGAGGTTAGGTATGGCTACACCTTC.

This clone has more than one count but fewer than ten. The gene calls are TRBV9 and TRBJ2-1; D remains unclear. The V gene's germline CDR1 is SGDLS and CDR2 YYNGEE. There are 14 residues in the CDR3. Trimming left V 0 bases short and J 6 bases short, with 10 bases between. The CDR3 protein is CASSVERLSNEQFF. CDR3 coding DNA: TGTGCCAGCAGCGTAGAGCGACTTAGCAATGAGCAGTTCTTC.

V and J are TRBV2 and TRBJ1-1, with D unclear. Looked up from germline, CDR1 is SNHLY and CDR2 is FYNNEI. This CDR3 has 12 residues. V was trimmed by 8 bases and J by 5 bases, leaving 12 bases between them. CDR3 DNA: TGTGCCAGCGAGGTCCTACGGACTGAAGCTTTCTTT. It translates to CASEVLRTEAFF.

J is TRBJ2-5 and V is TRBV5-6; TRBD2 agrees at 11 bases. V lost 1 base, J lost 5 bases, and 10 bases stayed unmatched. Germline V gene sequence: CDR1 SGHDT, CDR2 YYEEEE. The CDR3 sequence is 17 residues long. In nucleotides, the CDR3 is TGTGCCAGCAGCTTGCCGTTAGCGGGGGGGACGCCTGAGACCCAGTACTTC. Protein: CASSLPLAGGTPETQYF.

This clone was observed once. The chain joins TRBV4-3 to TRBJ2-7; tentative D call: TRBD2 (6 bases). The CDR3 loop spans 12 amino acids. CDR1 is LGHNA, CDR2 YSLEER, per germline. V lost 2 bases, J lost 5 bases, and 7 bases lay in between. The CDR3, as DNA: TGCGCCAGCAGCCAACCGGGGGACGAGCAGTACTTC. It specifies CASSQPGDEQYF.

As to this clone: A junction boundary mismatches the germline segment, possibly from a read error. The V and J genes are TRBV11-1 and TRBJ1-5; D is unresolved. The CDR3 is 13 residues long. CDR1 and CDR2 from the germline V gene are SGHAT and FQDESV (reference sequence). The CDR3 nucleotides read TGTGCCGGCAGCTCTTCTGAGGGTCAGCCCCAGCATTTT. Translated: CAGSSSEGQPQHF.

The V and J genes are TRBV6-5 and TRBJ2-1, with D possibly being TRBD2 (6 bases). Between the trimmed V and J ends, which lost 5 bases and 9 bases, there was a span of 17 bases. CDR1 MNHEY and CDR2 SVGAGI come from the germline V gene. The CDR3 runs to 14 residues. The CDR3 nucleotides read TGTGCCAGCAGTGCAACTAGCACCAGAGGTGAGCAGTTCTTC. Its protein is CASSATSTRGEQFF.

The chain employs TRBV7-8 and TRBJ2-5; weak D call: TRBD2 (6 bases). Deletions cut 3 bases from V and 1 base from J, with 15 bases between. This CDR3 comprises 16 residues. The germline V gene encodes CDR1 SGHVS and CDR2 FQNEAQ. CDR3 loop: CASSFLQGGLQETQYF. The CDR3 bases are TGTGCCAGCAGCTTCCTCCAGGGAGGACTCCAAGAGACCCAGTACTTC.

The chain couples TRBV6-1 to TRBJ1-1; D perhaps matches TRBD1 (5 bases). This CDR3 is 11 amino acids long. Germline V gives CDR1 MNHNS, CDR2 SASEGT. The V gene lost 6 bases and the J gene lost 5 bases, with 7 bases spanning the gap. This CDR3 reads CASRGATEAFF. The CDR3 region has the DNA TGTGCCAGCAGAGGGGCGACTGAAGCTTTCTTT.

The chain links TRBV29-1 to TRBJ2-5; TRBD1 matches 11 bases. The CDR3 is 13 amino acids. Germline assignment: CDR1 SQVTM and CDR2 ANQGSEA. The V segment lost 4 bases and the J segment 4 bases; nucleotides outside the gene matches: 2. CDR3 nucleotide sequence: TGCAGCGTTGGGACAGGGGGCTCAGAGACCCAGTACTTC. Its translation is CSVGTGGSETQYF.

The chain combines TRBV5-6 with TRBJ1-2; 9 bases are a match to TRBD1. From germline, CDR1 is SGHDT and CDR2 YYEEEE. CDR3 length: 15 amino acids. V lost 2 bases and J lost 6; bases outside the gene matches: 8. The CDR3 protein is CASSFRGQGSHGYTF. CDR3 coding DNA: TGTGCCAGCAGCTTCAGGGGACAGGGATCTCATGGCTACACCTTC.

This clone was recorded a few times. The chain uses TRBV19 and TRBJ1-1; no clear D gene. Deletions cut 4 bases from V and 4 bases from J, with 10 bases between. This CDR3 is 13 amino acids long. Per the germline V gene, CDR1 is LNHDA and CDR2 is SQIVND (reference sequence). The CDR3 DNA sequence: TGTGCCAGTAGTACCCAGACGGGCACTGAAGCTTTCTTT. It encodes CASSTQTGTEAFF.

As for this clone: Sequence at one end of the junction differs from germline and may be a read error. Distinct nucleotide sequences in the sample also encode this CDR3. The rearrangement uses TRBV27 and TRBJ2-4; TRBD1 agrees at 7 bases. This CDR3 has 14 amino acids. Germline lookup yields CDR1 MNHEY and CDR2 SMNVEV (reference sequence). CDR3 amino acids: CASSLSGGGNIQYF. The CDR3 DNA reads TGTGCCAGCAGTTTATCAGGGGGCGGAAACATTCAATACTTC.

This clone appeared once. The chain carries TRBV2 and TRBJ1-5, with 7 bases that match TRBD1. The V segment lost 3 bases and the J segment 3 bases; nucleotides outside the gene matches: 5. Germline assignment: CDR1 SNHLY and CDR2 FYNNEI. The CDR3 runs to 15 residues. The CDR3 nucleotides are TGTGCCAGCAGTGATCCCAGGGGGGCCAATCAGCCCCAGCATTTT. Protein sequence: CASSDPRGANQPQHF.

The CDR3 bases are TGTGCCAGCAGCCCGAACAGGGGGCTCGAAGCTTTCTTT. Translating it yields CASSPNRGLEAFF. The V call is TRBV7-8, the J call TRBJ1-1, with TRBD1 matching over 9 bases. This CDR3 spans 13 amino acids. The V and J ends lost 5 bases and 8 bases, in that order; junction bases with no gene match: 6. Germline V lookup: CDR1 SGHVS, CDR2 FQNEAQ.

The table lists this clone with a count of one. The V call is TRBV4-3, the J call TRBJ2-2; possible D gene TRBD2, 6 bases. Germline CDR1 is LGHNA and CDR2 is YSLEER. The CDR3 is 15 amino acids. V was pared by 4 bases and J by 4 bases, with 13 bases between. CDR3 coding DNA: TGCGCCAGCAGCCCGAAGCGGGCGGGCACCGGGGAGCTGTTTTTT. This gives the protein CASSPKRAGTGELFF.

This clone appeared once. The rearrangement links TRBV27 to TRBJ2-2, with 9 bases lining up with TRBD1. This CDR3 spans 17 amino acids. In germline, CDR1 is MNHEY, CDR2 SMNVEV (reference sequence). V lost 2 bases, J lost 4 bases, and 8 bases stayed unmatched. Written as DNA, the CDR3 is TGTGCCAGCAGTTTAGAACAGGGGGCGAGAAGCACCGGGGAGCTGTTTTTT. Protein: CASSLEQGARSTGELFF.

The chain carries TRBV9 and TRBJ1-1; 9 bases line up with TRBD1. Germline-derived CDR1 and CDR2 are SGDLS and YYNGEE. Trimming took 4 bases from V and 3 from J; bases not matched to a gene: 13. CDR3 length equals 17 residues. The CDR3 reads CASSPGTGRGGYTEAFF. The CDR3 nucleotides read TGTGCCAGCAGCCCAGGGACAGGGCGAGGAGGGTACACTGAAGCTTTCTTT.